Following are 7 T cell receptor beta chains from one sample sequenced in a study of post-analysis software for immune sequencing data. cDNA libraries for TCR beta contained unique molecular identifiers. TCRdb fed the PCR reads into MiXCR, producing one record per CDR3 protein. Counted here are 700,000 to 800,000 distinct CDR3 sequences, about 27% occurring once; the ten biggest clones make up approximately 0.55%. Their recognized antigens are unknown. General study findings and limits: Patients carried four or five TRBV segments more frequently than controls did, and TRBV5-6, TRBV5-1 and TRBV20-1 were among them.

Input material: blood. The source is a girl aged 5-17 years with multiple sclerosis.

This clonotype has a handful of counts. CDR3 DNA: TGTGCCAGCGGAACTAAGGGACTCCCTGAAGCTTTCTTT. Translating gives CASGTKGLPEAFF. The chain links TRBV12-3 or TRBV12-4 to TRBJ1-1; D might be TRBD1 (5 bases). The CDR3 totals 13 residues. The ends were cut back, 8 bases at V and 6 bases at J, with 16 bases in the middle.

The CDR3: CSARIPQGNQPQHF. The CDR3 DNA follows: TGCAGTGCTAGGATCCCACAGGGGAATCAGCCCCAGCATTTT. The chain has TRBV20-1 and TRBJ1-5, with TRBD1 matching 7 bases. The length of the CDR3 is 14 residues. After removal of 3 bases from V and 4 bases from J, the junction contained 6 bases not matched to a gene. The germline gives CDR1 DFQATT, CDR2 SNEGSKA (reference sequence).

Only a few counts were recorded for this clonotype. The chain carries TRBV12-3 or TRBV12-4 and TRBJ1-1; D may be TRBD1 (5 bases). This CDR3 has 17 amino acids. V lost 6 bases and J lost 0, with 20 bases in between. CDR3 in amino acids: CASSRTTFTGLNTEAFF. In DNA form, the CDR3 reads TGTGCCAGCAGCCGGACTACCTTCACAGGCTTGAACACTGAAGCTTTCTTT.

The chain employs TRBV5-1 and TRBJ1-5; TRBD1 matches at 9 bases. CDR1 is SGHRS and CDR2 is YFSETQ in the germline V gene. After removal of 1 base from V and 7 bases from J, the junction contained 3 bases not matched to a gene. This CDR3 spans 14 amino acids. CDR3 sequence: CASSLTGGWQPQHF. In DNA, the CDR3 is TGCGCCAGCAGCTTGACAGGGGGCTGGCAGCCCCAGCATTTT.

The table lists this clonotype with a few counts. The chain recombines TRBV3-1 with TRBJ1-4; no clear D gene. Deletions cut 4 bases from V and 0 bases from J, with 12 bases between. The CDR3 covers 16 residues. The V gene's germline CDR1 is LGHDT and CDR2 YNNKEL (reference sequence). CDR3 amino acids: CASSRDNGATNEKLFF. The CDR3 nucleotides are TGTGCCAGCAGCCGAGATAACGGGGCAACTAATGAAAAACTGTTTTTT.

This clonotype was observed a few times. The V gene is TRBV7-9, the J gene TRBJ2-5; 14 positions match TRBD2. The germline V gene has CDR1 SEHNR and CDR2 FQNEAQ (reference sequence). The trim removed 5 bases at V and 4 bases at J, leaving 6 bases unmatched. CDR3 size: 16 residues. The CDR3 nucleotides read TGTGCCAGCAGCGGGGGACTAGCGGGGGTTCGAGAGACCCAGTACTTC. Protein: CASSGGLAGVRETQYF.

This clonotype was seen a handful of times. One junction end disagrees with the germline gene, perhaps due to a read error. The V gene is TRBV2, the J gene TRBJ2-4; D gene unclear. Germline CDR1 is SNHLY and CDR2 is FYNNEI. The CDR3 spans 9 residues. In DNA, the CDR3 is TGTGCCAGCAGAAACATCCAGTACTTC. Translated: CASRNIQYF. The complete variable domain, with remaining parts taken from reference TRBV2 and TRBJ2-4, reads EPEVTQTPSHQVTQMGQEVILRCVPISNHLYFYWYRQILGQKVEFLVSFYNNEISEKSEIFDDQFSVERPDGSNFTLKIRSTKLEDSAMYFCASRNIQYFGAGTRLSVL.